What follows are 28 T cell receptor beta chains derived from one specimen sequenced in a study of tumor and adjacent non-tumor tissue in lung cancer. The template was RNA from unsorted bulk tissue. This non-tumor lung sample came from over 3 cm beyond the tumor edge. The library came from three nested PCR rounds adapted from ARM-PCR protocols. One entry per CDR3 protein, called by TCRdb with MiXCR from the multiplex PCR reads. The sample lists some 47,000 distinct CDR3 sequences, roughly three fifths seen once, with 15% to 20% in the top ten. The specimen was distant non-tumor lung tissue. The receptors were sampled from a woman aged 40 to 50 with non-small cell lung cancer.

Written as DNA, the CDR3 is TGTGCCAGCAGCCTTAACGGACAGGACCCCTCAATAACAAATGAAAAACTGTTTTTT. It specifies CASSLNGQDPSITNEKLFF. The chain couples TRBV7-2 to TRBJ1-4; 7 nucleotides line up with TRBD1. The CDR3 runs 19 residues. Germline lookup yields CDR1 SGHTA and CDR2 FQGNSA. J was trimmed by 5 bases and V by 5 bases; bases with no gene match: 20.

This clonotype was recorded a few times. This may be a read error: a much more frequent sequence differs by one nucleotide. V is TRBV12-3 or TRBV12-4 and J is TRBJ2-1; 9 nucleotides line up with TRBD2. This CDR3 is built from 15 residues. The CDR3 nucleotides are TGTACCAGCAGCGACTTAGCGGGAGAAACGAGTGAGCAGTTCTTC. Translated: CTSSDLAGETSEQFF.

This clonotype appeared many times. The chain couples TRBV6-5 to TRBJ1-5; the D gene is possibly TRBD1 (5 bases). Trimming stripped 5 bases from V and 4 bases from J, with 6 bases between. Germline lookup yields CDR1 MNHEY and CDR2 SVGAGI. The CDR3 is made up of 12 amino acids. The CDR3 reads CASSKGNQPQHF. The CDR3 DNA sequence: TGTGCCAGCAGTAAGGGGAATCAGCCCCAGCATTTT.

This clonotype has only a few counts. One end of the junction is discordant with germline, which a read error may explain. This chain joins TRBV10-3 and TRBJ2-1; 10 bases are shared with TRBD2. The germline CDR1 and CDR2 sequences are ENHRY and SYGVKD. There are 17 residues in the CDR3. CDR3 nucleotides: TGTGCCATCAGGGGGGGGTCTAGCGGGAGCCGGTACAATGAGCAATTCTTC. Residues: CAIRGGSSGSRYNEQFF.

This clonotype is large by share. V is TRBV11-2 and J is TRBJ2-4; 14 bases line up with TRBD2. Germline CDR1 reads SGHAT; CDR2 reads FQNNGV. The junction had 7 bases not matched to a gene; V was cut back by 5 bases and J by 7 bases. This CDR3 has 16 amino acids. The CDR3 nucleotides read TGTGCCAGCAGCCCTCTGACTAGCGGGAGGGACAACATTCAGTACTTC. It specifies CASSPLTSGRDNIQYF. Together with reference TRBV11-2 and TRBJ2-4, the CDR3 gives the full variable domain: EAGVAQSPRYKIIEKRQSVAFWCNPISGHATLYWYQQILGQGPKLLIQFQNNGVVDDSQLPKDRFSAERLKGVDSTLKIQPAKLEDSAVYLCASSPLTSGRDNIQYFGAGTRLSVL.

This chain joins TRBV15 and TRBJ2-1; D is undetermined. This CDR3 spans 12 amino acids. Germline lookup yields CDR1 LNHNV and CDR2 YYDKDF (reference sequence). V dropped 6 bases and J dropped 12 bases, with 15 bases sitting between them. CDR3 in amino acids: CATSSQHGTQFF. The CDR3 DNA follows: TGTGCCACCAGTTCCCAGCATGGTACGCAGTTCTTC.

To note about this clonotype: One base away lies a much larger clone, so this may be a sequencing read error. CDR3 amino acids: CDSSPRGISPLHF. The CDR3 region has the DNA TGTGACAGCAGCCCGAGGGGAATATCACCCCTCCACTTT. The rearrangement joins TRBV28 to TRBJ1-6, with D possibly TRBD1 on 5 matching bases. CDR3 size: 13 residues. Germline loops: CDR1 MDHEN, CDR2 SYDVKM.

This clonotype has at least ten counts. This rearrangement joins TRBV28 to TRBJ2-5; D is unclear. Trimming cost V 3 bases and J 1 base, with 15 bases left between them. The germline gives CDR1 MDHEN, CDR2 SYDVKM. This CDR3 has 16 amino acids. The CDR3, as DNA: TGTGCCAGCAGTTTTCTCGGTTCGATTATCCAAGAGACCCAGTACTTC. Protein: CASSFLGSIIQETQYF. Combining the CDR3 with reference TRBV28 and TRBJ2-5 gives the whole variable domain DVKVTQSSRYLVKRTGEKVFLECVQDMDHENMFWYRQDPGLGLRLIYFSYDVKMKEKGDIPEGYSVSREKKERFSLILESASTNQTSMYLCASSFLGSIIQETQYFGPGTRLLVL.

Concerning this clonotype itself: At one boundary the junction diverges from the germline segment, which might be a read error. The rearrangement links TRBV6-1 to TRBJ2-3, with D possibly TRBD2 on 6 matching bases. Germline assignment: CDR1 MNHNS and CDR2 SASEGT. The CDR3 extends over 17 amino acids. CDR3 nucleotides: TGTGCCAGCAGTGGCAGGCGACTAGTGGGTTTTTCAGATACGGAGTATTTT. The encoded protein is CASSGRRLVGFSDTEYF.

This clonotype was counted once. A junction end diverges from the germline sequence, so it may reflect a read error. The chain combines TRBV6-4 with TRBJ2-7; weak D call: TRBD2 (6 bases). Germline V CDR1 and CDR2: MRHNA, SNTAGT. The CDR3 is 16 residues long. For the CDR3, the DNA is TGTGTCAGCAGTGACGGGGGACTCAAAATGTCCTACGAGCAGAACTTC. This translates into CVSSDGGLKMSYEQNF.

For this clonotype: No conserved phenylalanine or tryptophan ends this CDR3, so it is likely a read error. This CDR3 is CSDGGGSTDTQYL. The CDR3 region has the DNA TGCAGCGATGGAGGCGGAAGCACAGATACGCAGTATTTA. This rearrangement joins TRBV29-1 to TRBJ2-3; D might be TRBD2 (5 bases). Germline V gene data show CDR1 as SQVTM and CDR2 as ANQGSEA. This CDR3 has 13 amino acids. The V gene lost 7 bases and the J gene lost 0 bases, with 11 bases spanning the gap.

This clonotype was detected ten times or more. The gene calls are TRBV6-6 and TRBJ1-1; D is uncertain. This CDR3 spans 13 amino acids. V shed 6 bases and J shed 1 base, with 9 bases lying between them. In germline, CDR1 is MNHNY, CDR2 SVGAGI (reference sequence). The CDR3 DNA reads as TGTGCCAGCAGGGAGAACAGGAACACTGAAGCTTTCTTT. Translated: CASRENRNTEAFF.

As for this clonotype: One end of the junction fails to match germline, which may point to a read error. This chain connects TRBV12-3 or TRBV12-4 to TRBJ2-1; TRBD2 agrees at 7 bases. This CDR3 contains 16 residues. CDR3 protein: CANSLVPREGFDEQFF. For the CDR3, the DNA is TGTGCCAACAGTTTAGTGCCCAGGGAGGGGTTCGATGAGCAGTTCTTC.

In regard to this clonotype: This CDR3 is missing its conserved last phenylalanine or tryptophan, likely due to a read error. The CDR3 sequence is CVTARGAVGNEQFI. The CDR3, as DNA: TGTGTCACGGCCCGGGGGGCCGTGGGCAATGAGCAGTTCATC. V is TRBV24-1 and J is TRBJ2-1; maybe TRBD2 (7 bases). From germline, CDR1 is KGHDR and CDR2 SFDVKD. The CDR3 length is 14 residues.

The rearrangement uses TRBV11-2 and TRBJ1-6; no reliable D call. CDR1 is SGHAT, CDR2 FQNNGV, per germline. V lost 1 base and J lost 13, with 11 bases in between. CDR3 length equals 13 residues. The CDR3 spells CASSLARRGPLHF. DNA of the CDR3: TGTGCCAGCAGCTTAGCCCGAAGAGGGCCCCTCCACTTT.

J is TRBJ2-2 and V is TRBV20-1; maybe TRBD1 (6 bases). Germline CDR1 DFQATT, CDR2 SNEGSKA (reference sequence). The V and J ends lost 1 base and 2 bases respectively, with 8 bases between them. This CDR3 has 14 residues. The CDR3 reads CSARGRGNTGELFF. In nucleotides, the CDR3 is TGCAGTGCTAGAGGCAGGGGTAACACCGGGGAGCTGTTTTTT.

A note on this clonotype: Its ends do not fully match the called genes, so a read error is possible. The chain couples TRBV20-1 to TRBJ2-7; 8 nucleotides agree with TRBD2. This CDR3 region has 13 residues. CDR1 and CDR2 (germline): DFQATT, SNEGSKA (reference sequence). The CDR3 here is CSALAGGLYKQYF. CDR3 sequence (DNA): TGTAGTGCTTTGGCGGGGGGCTTATACAAGCAGTACTTC.

The table lists this clonotype with many counts. The V gene is TRBV20-1, the J gene TRBJ2-7; D might be TRBD1 (6 bases). This CDR3 region has 13 residues. Trimming shortened V by 6 bases and J by 0 bases, and 12 bases separated the two germline ends. Germline V gives CDR1 DFQATT, CDR2 SNEGSKA (reference sequence). Here the CDR3 reads CSAPSDSSYEQYF. As DNA, the CDR3 is TGCAGTGCCCCTTCGGACAGCTCCTACGAGCAGTACTTC.

Turning to this clonotype: Germline and junction disagree at one end, which may indicate a read error. The chain carries TRBV12-3 or TRBV12-4 and TRBJ2-1; perhaps D is TRBD1 or TRBD2 (5 bases each). CDR3 length equals 15 residues. The CDR3 nucleotides are TGTGCCAGCAGTTTCAGGGACCCAGCAGACAATGAGCAATTCTTC. Translated, it gives CASSFRDPADNEQFF.

By proportion, this clonotype is medium-sized. V and J are TRBV11-2 and TRBJ2-7; 9 positions match TRBD2. This CDR3 has 15 residues. Per germline, CDR1 SGHAT and CDR2 FQNNGV. Losses at the gene ends were 5 bases for V and 4 bases for J; bases not matched to a gene: 9. CDR3 sequence reads: CASSPPFSGSYEQYF. Written as DNA, the CDR3 is TGTGCCAGCAGCCCCCCTTTTAGCGGGAGTTACGAGCAGTACTTC.

This clonotype was recorded at least ten times. This chain links TRBV29-1 with TRBJ2-7; the D call may be TRBD1 or TRBD2 (5 bases each). This CDR3 comprises 13 residues. Germline V gene data show CDR1 as SQVTM and CDR2 as ANQGSEA. Trimming removed 3 bases at V and 2 bases at J, with 11 bases between. The CDR3 DNA reads TGCAGCGTTGAGGGGGACGGGACCTACGAGCAGTACTTC. The encoded protein is CSVEGDGTYEQYF.

Regarding this clonotype: Mismatch with germline at one junction end may stem from a read error. The V call is TRBV20-1, the J call TRBJ1-2; D is unresolved. Germline CDR1 reads DFQATT; CDR2 reads SNEGSKA (reference sequence). The CDR3 consists of 13 residues. The DNA for the CDR3 is TGCAGTGCTAGAGAGACCCGTGCTTATGACTACACCTTC. Protein product: CSARETRAYDYTF.

This clonotype was detected only once. This CDR3 is CASSTTGGGARDEQFF. The CDR3 bases are TGTGCCAGCAGTACTACTGGCGGGGGGGCCAGGGATGAGCAGTTCTTC. J is TRBJ2-1 and V is TRBV6-1; 9 positions agree with TRBD2. CDR1 and CDR2 (germline): MNHNS, SASEGT. Trimming cost V 5 bases and J 8 bases; bases outside gene matches: 13. The CDR3 is made up of 16 amino acids.

Comments on this clonotype: The conserved phenylalanine or tryptophan is not found at the CDR3 terminus, so this likely reflects a read error. This chain links TRBV7-8 with TRBJ1-6; perhaps TRBD1 as D (5 bases). This CDR3 comprises 18 residues. The germline V gene has CDR1 SGHVS and CDR2 FQNEAQ. In DNA form, the CDR3 reads TGTGCCAACAGCTTGAGCGGCGGGGTGACAGCCTTGTATTCACCCCTCCACATT. It translates to CANSLSGGVTALYSPLHI.

With regard to this clonotype: It may be a read error: a sequence one base away is much more abundant. The gene calls are TRBV5-1 and TRBJ2-5; D gene unclear. Looked up from germline, CDR1 is SGHRS and CDR2 is YFSETQ. This CDR3 comprises 13 residues. V lost 3 bases and J 4 bases, leaving 10 bases between the germline ends. The CDR3 here is CASSYARPETQYF. CDR3 nucleotide sequence: TGCGCCAGCAGCTACGCGAGACCAGAGACCCAGTACTTC. The complete variable domain, with remaining parts taken from reference TRBV5-1 and TRBJ2-5, reads KAGVTQTPRYLIKTRGQQVTLSCSPISGHRSVSWYQQTPGQGLQFLFEYFSETQRNKGNFPGRFSGRQFSNSRSEMNVSTLELGDSALYLCASSYARPETQYFGPGTRLLVL.

On this clonotype: A read error may be the cause here, since a much bigger clone is one base away. V gene TRBV7-9 combines with J gene TRBJ1-2; D is possibly TRBD1 (5 bases). The CDR3 has 12 residues. Germline assignment: CDR1 SEHNR and CDR2 FQNEAQ (reference sequence). Trimming pared 5 bases from V and 14 bases from J, leaving 18 bases between. The CDR3 region is CASSIGHGILTF. DNA for the CDR3: TGTGCCAGCAGCATTGGACATGGTATTCTGACCTTC.

This clonotype has a count of ten or more. The rearrangement links TRBV6-5 to TRBJ1-4; 8 positions agree with TRBD1. Germline-derived CDR1 and CDR2 are MNHEY and SVGAGI. The CDR3 consists of 14 residues. After removal of 6 bases from V and 7 bases from J, the junction contained 7 bases not matched to a gene. Here the CDR3 DNA reads TGTGCCAGCAGCCGGGACAGGCGGGGTGAAAAACTGTTTTTT. Its translation is CASSRDRRGEKLFF.

Of note for this clonotype: A junction boundary mismatches the germline segment, possibly from a read error. The V call is TRBV20-1, the J call TRBJ2-7, with 9 bases identical to TRBD2. There are 14 residues in the CDR3. Germline-derived CDR1 and CDR2 are DFQATT and SNEGSKA (reference sequence). Here the CDR3 reads CSANTGTSSHDQYF. As DNA, the CDR3 is TGCAGTGCCAACACCGGGACTAGCAGCCACGATCAGTACTTC.